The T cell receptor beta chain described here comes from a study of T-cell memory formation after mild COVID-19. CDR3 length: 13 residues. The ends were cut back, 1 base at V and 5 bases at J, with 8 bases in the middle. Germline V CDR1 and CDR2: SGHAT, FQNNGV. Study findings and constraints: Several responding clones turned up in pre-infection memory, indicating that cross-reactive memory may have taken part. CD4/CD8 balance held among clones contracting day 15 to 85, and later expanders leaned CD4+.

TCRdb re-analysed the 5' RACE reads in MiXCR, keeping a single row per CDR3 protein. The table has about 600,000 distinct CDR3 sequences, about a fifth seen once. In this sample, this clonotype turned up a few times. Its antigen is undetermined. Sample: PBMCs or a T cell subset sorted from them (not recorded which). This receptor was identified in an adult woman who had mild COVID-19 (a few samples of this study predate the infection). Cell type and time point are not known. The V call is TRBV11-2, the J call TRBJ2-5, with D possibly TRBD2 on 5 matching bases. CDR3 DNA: TGTGCCAGCAGCTTAGGTACTAGGGAGACCCAGTACTTC. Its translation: CASSLGTRETQYF.